This T cell receptor beta chain was sequenced during a study of blood T cell repertoires in COVID-19. Whole-study context: The United States, Italy and Spain provided the acute and convalescent COVID-19 samples. In each case, the material was cDNA or gDNA derived from T cells, B-cell-depleted T cells, or PBMCs.

Profiled with immunoSEQ multiplex PCR; TCRdb holds only in-frame clones, not every one. The top ten clones hold about 6.9% of a sample with approximately 260,000 clones, approximately 85% of them seen once. CDR1 and CDR2 (germline): LNHDA, SQIVND (reference sequence). The CDR3 sequence is 15 residues long. Trimming cost V 7 bases and J 7 bases; bases outside gene matches: 15. Categorization into cohorts depended on clinical history that participants reported. This TCR came from a woman aged 45-59 years who had been exposed to COVID-19. The V call is TRBV19, the J call TRBJ1-2, with 7 bases fitting TRBD1. The material sequenced was PBMCs or T cells enriched from blood (not recorded which). CDR3 protein: CASKTGPSLGVGYTF. DNA for the CDR3: TGTGCCAGTAAGACAGGGCCCTCCCTTGGAGTTGGCTACACCTTC.